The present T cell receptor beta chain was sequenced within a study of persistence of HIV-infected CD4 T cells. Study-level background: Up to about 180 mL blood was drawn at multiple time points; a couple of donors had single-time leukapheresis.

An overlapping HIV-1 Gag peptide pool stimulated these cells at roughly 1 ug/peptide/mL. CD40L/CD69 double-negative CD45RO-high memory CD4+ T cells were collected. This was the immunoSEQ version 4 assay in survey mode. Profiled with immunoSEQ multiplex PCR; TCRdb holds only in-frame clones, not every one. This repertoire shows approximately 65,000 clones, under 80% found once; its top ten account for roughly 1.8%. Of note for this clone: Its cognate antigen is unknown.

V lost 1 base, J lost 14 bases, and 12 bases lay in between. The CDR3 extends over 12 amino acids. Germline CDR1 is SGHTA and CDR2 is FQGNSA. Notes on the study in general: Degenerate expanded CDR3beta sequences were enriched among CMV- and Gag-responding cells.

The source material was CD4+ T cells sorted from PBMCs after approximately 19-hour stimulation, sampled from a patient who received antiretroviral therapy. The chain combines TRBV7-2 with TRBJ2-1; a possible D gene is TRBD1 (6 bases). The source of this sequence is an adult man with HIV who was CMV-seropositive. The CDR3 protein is CASSLDTGREFF. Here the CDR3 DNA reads TGTGCCAGCAGCTTAGATACAGGGCGGGAGTTCTTC.